This TCR beta chain derives from a study of blood T cell repertoires in COVID-19 (dated by TCRdb to 2020 to 2022). In terms of the full investigation: Samples covering the acute and convalescent phases of COVID-19 were provided by collaborators in the United States, Italy and Spain. The prospective study material was composed of cDNA or gDNA derived from T cells, B-cell-depleted T cells, or PBMCs. Subjects who had been exposed to COVID-19, were actively infected with it, or had recovered from it provided the deeply sampled blood TCRbeta repertoires that made up the dataset. The repertoires were made available in a free public database intended to serve as a resource for research on the immune response to SARS-CoV-2. The samples were drawn from the first 160 participants of the ongoing ImmuneRACE study and from about 1,200 subjects provided by 6 global collaborators. Nearly every sample came with metadata listing a de-identified subject ID, COVID-19 status, age in years and sex. Where available, HLA class I and class II types were obtained from metadata supplied by the sample provider rather than from assay-based typing. Findings and caveats that apply to the study as a whole: The quantity of clinical and demographic metadata differed by source and by participant and was supplied without curation.

In Seattle, one collaborating source enrolled patients while the infection was active and tracked those patients longitudinally over the course of disease. The collaborating institutions used their own protocols to collect whole blood in K2EDTA tubes. Collaborator samples were shipped for TCRbeta analysis as frozen whole blood, isolated PBMCs, or DNA extracted from either sample type. Counted from cysteine to phenylalanine, this CDR3 has 12 amino acids. Just the 36-base CDR3 DNA is kept, in frame starting at base 1. CDR1 SGDLS and CDR2 YYNGEE are derived from the germline V gene. V is shortened by 3 bases, J by 4 bases, and the region joining them spans 5 bases. The immunoSEQ Assay, a bias-controlled multiplex PCR, was used to amplify TCRbeta CDR3 regions from genomic DNA. Processing in the source paper ran as follows. Within the assay, amplification of reference gene primers was used to estimate how many nucleated cells each sample contained. To quantify the absolute abundance of each unique TCRbeta CDR3 rearrangement, sequence reads were collapsed and filtered. Productive Simpson clonality was computed per sample as the square root of Simpson's diversity index over productive rearrangements. What TCRdb holds here is the immuneACCESS table cut down to in-frame rearrangements. Part of the clones is not present; checked against another copy, under half of the missing clones reflect an unresolved V gene, and the others are unexplained. D and trimming come from the DNA, and the V and J calls and clone size come from that table. This sample lists more than 350,000 clones; 87% were detected once. The top ten hold about 10% of the sample.

The table lists this clone with a few counts. Its binding antigen is unknown. Base quality data are lacking; no much larger clone is found one base away. The V and J genes are TRBV9 and TRBJ2-1; no confident D gene assignment can be made. The source material was peripheral blood. The clonotype was recovered from a woman aged 25 to 39 with COVID-19, enrolled during active disease. The nucleotides read TGTGCCAGCAGCGGACTTTACAATGAGCAGTTCTTC. Protein translation: CASSGLYNEQFF.